A single sample is the source of the 31 T cell receptor beta chains below, sequenced in a study of T cell responses to AZD1222 COVID-19 vaccine. Assay: immunoSEQ multiplex PCR; the TCRdb copy retains only in-frame clones and omits some. The profile covers approximately 100,000 clones, with around nine tenths appearing a single time and roughly a sixth taken by the ten largest. Sequencing used peripheral blood, obtained on day 0 of AZD1222 vaccination. The receptors were sampled from an adult in good health.

The chain employs TRBV11-2 and TRBJ2-3; D remains ambiguous. The V gene lost 0 bases and the J gene lost 0 bases, with 4 bases spanning the gap. The germline gives CDR1 SGHAT, CDR2 FQNNGV. The CDR3 contains 14 residues. For the CDR3, the DNA is TGTGCCAGCAGCTTAGATACTAGCACAGATACGCAGTATTTT. It is translated as CASSLDTSTDTQYF.

This chain joins TRBV7-9 and TRBJ1-4; 7 bases agree with TRBD1. The V and J ends lost 2 bases and 5 bases, in that order; junction bases with no gene match: 2. Germline CDR1 SEHNR, CDR2 FQNEAQ (reference sequence). This CDR3 has 14 residues. The CDR3: CASSLNRGNEKLFF. For the CDR3, the DNA is TGTGCCAGCAGCTTAAACAGGGGAAATGAAAAACTGTTTTTT.

V gene TRBV28 combines with J gene TRBJ2-5; 9 bases are shared with TRBD2. Trimming took 6 bases from V and 7 from J; bases not matched to a gene: 15. CDR1 and CDR2 (germline): MDHEN, SYDVKM. This CDR3 contains 16 residues. CDR3 nucleotides: TGTGCCAGCAGAAAGTGGGGGGCTAGCGGGACCGGGACCCAGTACTTC. It translates to CASRKWGASGTGTQYF. The full variable domain, rest sourced from reference TRBV28 and TRBJ2-5, is DVKVTQSSRYLVKRTGEKVFLECVQDMDHENMFWYRQDPGLGLRLIYFSYDVKMKEKGDIPEGYSVSREKKERFSLILESASTNQTSMYLCASRKWGASGTGTQYFGPGTRLLVL.

This clone was observed a single time. V is TRBV27 and J is TRBJ2-1, with 10 bases fitting TRBD2. The CDR3 spans 16 residues. CDR1 and CDR2 (germline): MNHEY, SMNVEV (reference sequence). After removal of 4 bases from V and 0 bases from J, the junction contained 3 bases not matched to a gene. CDR3 residues: CASSYLAGVSYNEQFF. The CDR3 DNA reads as TGTGCCAGCAGTTACCTAGCGGGAGTCTCCTACAATGAGCAGTTCTTC.

The rearrangement joins TRBV6-2 or TRBV6-3 to TRBJ2-2; a possible D gene is TRBD2 (7 bases). The V and J ends lost 2 bases and 3 bases respectively, with 10 bases between them. CDR1 and CDR2 (germline): MNHEY, SVGEGT. CDR3 size: 15 residues. The CDR3 region is CASSYRGAYTGELFF. The CDR3 DNA reads as TGTGCCAGCAGTTACCGGGGGGCGTACACCGGGGAGCTGTTTTTT.

This chain joins TRBV5-1 and TRBJ1-2; D call uncertain. Deletions cut 3 bases from V and 10 bases from J, with 7 bases between. This CDR3 spans 10 amino acids. Germline CDR1 and CDR2: SGHRS and YFSETQ. CDR3 in amino acids: CASSSGFYTF. The CDR3 DNA reads TGCGCCAGCAGCTCGGGATTCTACACCTTC.

The J gene is TRBJ2-1, the V gene TRBV15; no clear D. This CDR3 has 12 amino acids. Germline-derived CDR1 and CDR2 are LNHNV and YYDKDF (reference sequence). Deletions cut 5 bases from V and 10 bases from J, with 12 bases between. The chain's CDR3 is CATSQMGSEQFF. The DNA of the CDR3 is TGTGCCACCAGCCAGATGGGTTCGGAGCAGTTCTTC. The full variable domain, with the rest looked up from reference TRBV15 and TRBJ2-1, is DAMVIQNPRYQVTQFGKPVTLSCSQTLNHNVMYWYQQKSSQAPKLLFHYYDKDFNNEADTPDNFQSRRPNTSFCFLDIRSPGLGDTAMYLCATSQMGSEQFFGPGTRLTVL.

This clone is medium-sized by share. V usage is TRBV6-5 and J usage is TRBJ2-7, with D perhaps assigned TRBD1 or TRBD2 (5 bases each). Germline V gene data show CDR1 as MNHEY and CDR2 as SVGAGI. The CDR3 is 15 amino acids. The V gene lost 4 bases and the J gene lost 2 bases, with 15 bases spanning the gap. The CDR3 region has the DNA TGTGCCAGCAGTTCTCCGGGGCAGGGAGCCTACGAGCAGTACTTC. Translated, it gives CASSSPGQGAYEQYF.

V usage is TRBV6-5 and J usage is TRBJ2-2; TRBD1 matches at 9 bases. This CDR3 is built from 14 residues. V trimming: 6 bases; J trimming: 6 bases; junction bases outside the gene matches: 5. Germline V gene lookup returns CDR1 MNHEY and CDR2 SVGAGI. The CDR3 reads CASRKQGAAGELFF. For the CDR3, the DNA is TGTGCCAGCAGGAAACAGGGGGCAGCCGGGGAGCTGTTTTTT.

DNA of the CDR3: TGCGCCAGCAGCTTCAACAGTCGGGAGAAAGAGACCCAGTACTTC. Translated, it gives CASSFNSREKETQYF. The V call is TRBV5-1, the J call TRBJ2-5; D possibly corresponds to TRBD2 (6 bases). CDR3 length: 15 amino acids. Trimming took 2 bases from V and 3 from J, leaving 14 bases between them. Per germline, CDR1 SGHRS and CDR2 YFSETQ.

V usage is TRBV11-3 and J usage is TRBJ2-1, with TRBD2 identical over 9 bases. Germline V CDR1 and CDR2: SGHNT, YENEEA. This CDR3 has 17 residues. After removal of 0 bases from V and 4 bases from J, the junction contained 7 bases not matched to a gene. The CDR3 spells CASSLDSGAGGYNEQFF. DNA for the CDR3: TGTGCCAGCAGCTTAGATTCAGGAGCGGGGGGATACAATGAGCAGTTCTTC.

The chain has TRBV7-6 and TRBJ1-4; D might be TRBD1 (5 bases). The length of the CDR3 is 14 residues. Germline V lookup: CDR1 SGHVS, CDR2 FNYEAQ. The germline V and J ends were trimmed by 5 bases and 1 base, with 8 bases remaining between them. CDR3 bases: TGTGCCAGCAGCCGGACACTAACTAATGAAAAACTGTTTTTT. Protein sequence: CASSRTLTNEKLFF.

In its sample, this clone was seen once. The chain couples TRBV9 to TRBJ2-2; a possible D gene is TRBD2 (5 bases). Per the germline V gene, CDR1 is SGDLS and CDR2 is YYNGEE. The V end was cut by 1 base, the J end by 7 bases, with 14 bases between. The CDR3 spans 15 residues. The CDR3 bases are TGTGCCAGCAGCGTAAGCGGCCTGGCGGGCGGGGAGCTGTTTTTT. Translating it yields CASSVSGLAGGELFF.

The chain couples TRBV2 to TRBJ2-2, with D perhaps matching TRBD1 or TRBD2 (7 bases each). Germline V CDR1 and CDR2: SNHLY, FYNNEI. V was shortened by 5 bases and J by 2 bases, with 15 bases between the two germline ends. The CDR3 is made up of 16 amino acids. The CDR3 loop reads CASSPQGGRNTGELFF. Here the CDR3 DNA reads TGTGCCAGCAGTCCCCAGGGGGGGAGAAACACCGGGGAGCTGTTTTTT.

This chain joins TRBV6-5 and TRBJ1-2; the match to TRBD1 covers 7 bases. Trimming took 6 bases from V and 1 from J; bases not matched to a gene: 8. In germline, CDR1 is MNHEY, CDR2 SVGAGI. This CDR3 has 15 residues. CDR3 protein: CASSRQGGGNYGYTF. Here the CDR3 DNA reads TGTGCCAGCAGCAGACAGGGTGGTGGTAACTATGGCTACACCTTC.

The chain links TRBV5-1 to TRBJ1-6; TRBD1 matches at 10 bases. Trimming at V came to 4 bases and at J to 3 bases, leaving 7 bases not matched to a gene. The CDR3 has 17 amino acids. In germline, CDR1 is SGHRS, CDR2 YFSETQ. CDR3 in amino acids: CASSARQGAVYNSPLHF. In DNA, the CDR3 is TGCGCCAGCAGCGCCCGACAGGGGGCGGTCTATAATTCACCCCTCCACTTT.

V is TRBV28 and J is TRBJ1-5; 7 bases line up with TRBD1. The germline V gene encodes CDR1 MDHEN and CDR2 SYDVKM. The V gene end was trimmed by 6 bases and the J gene end by 5 bases; junction bases not matched to a gene: 19. This CDR3 contains 18 residues. For the CDR3, the DNA is TGTGCCAGCAGCCTCAACCGGGACAGAGGGGCCTGGTATCAGCCCCAGCATTTT. This sequence encodes CASSLNRDRGAWYQPQHF.

This clone was seen a single time. The V gene is TRBV3-1 (or the pseudogene TRBV3-2), the J gene TRBJ2-5; TRBD1 aligns across 8 bases. The germline CDR1 and CDR2 sequences are LGHDT and YNNKEL (reference sequence). The V and J ends lost 1 base and 5 bases, in that order; junction bases with no gene match: 6. The CDR3 sequence is 15 residues long. The CDR3 coding sequence is TGTGCCAGCAGCCAAGGCGTTACAGGGGGGGAGACCCAGTACTTC. It encodes CASSQGVTGGETQYF.

This sequence joins TRBV6-2 or TRBV6-3 and TRBJ2-7; TRBD2 matches at 7 bases. Per the germline V gene, CDR1 is MNHEY and CDR2 is SVGEGT. J was trimmed by 3 bases and V by 1 base; bases with no gene match: 6. The CDR3 totals 15 residues. CDR3: CASSYLAPGGYEQYF. DNA of the CDR3: TGTGCCAGCAGTTACTTGGCCCCGGGGGGCTACGAGCAGTACTTC.

The rearrangement joins TRBV18 to TRBJ1-1; the D gene is possibly TRBD1 (6 bases). The V gene's germline CDR1 is KGHSH and CDR2 LQKENI. The CDR3 length is 14 residues. Deletions cut 4 bases from V and 1 base from J, with 10 bases between. The CDR3 loop is CASSRGTTNTEAFF. The CDR3 bases are TGTGCCAGCTCACGCGGGACAACGAACACTGAAGCTTTCTTT.

The chain combines TRBV5-8 with TRBJ2-5; a weak D match, TRBD1 (6 bases). The germline gives CDR1 SGHTS, CDR2 YDEGEE. The CDR3 runs to 17 residues. V was pared by 5 bases and J by 4 bases, with 24 bases between. For the CDR3, the DNA is TGTGCCAGCAGACCCGGCCGGGACACTGACCCGGGAGAGACCCAGTACTTC. It translates to CASRPGRDTDPGETQYF.

V gene TRBV10-3 combines with J gene TRBJ2-1; D is uncertain. The V end was cut by 2 bases, the J end by 6 bases, with 14 bases between. The CDR3 is 15 residues long. Germline CDR1 and CDR2: ENHRY and SYGVKD. CDR3 sequence: CAISEDQAVVNEQFF. CDR3 DNA: TGTGCCATCAGTGAGGATCAAGCCGTTGTCAATGAGCAGTTCTTC.

The rearrangement uses TRBV19 and TRBJ2-5; 7 bases match TRBD2. Trimming removed 9 bases from V and 2 bases from J; junction bases left unmatched: 6. CDR1 and CDR2 from the germline V gene are LNHDA and SQIVND (reference sequence). CDR3 length: 13 amino acids. CDR3 sequence reads: CASSLALQETQYF. Here the CDR3 DNA reads TGTGCCAGCTCACTAGCGCTTCAAGAGACCCAGTACTTC.

The J gene is TRBJ1-4, the V gene TRBV19; 7 bases match TRBD1. Germline V gene sequence: CDR1 LNHDA, CDR2 SQIVND (reference sequence). The V gene end was trimmed by 3 bases and the J gene end by 7 bases; junction bases not matched to a gene: 5. CDR3 length equals 14 residues. The CDR3 nucleotides are TGTGCCAGTAGTATGAGGGGGCAAGGTGAAAAACTGTTTTTT. This gives the protein CASSMRGQGEKLFF.

The V and J genes are TRBV5-1 and TRBJ2-5; 9 bases map to TRBD1. The CDR3 loop spans 16 amino acids. V trimming: 4 bases; J trimming: 4 bases; junction bases outside the gene matches: 11. Germline V gene data show CDR1 as SGHRS and CDR2 as YFSETQ. CDR3 sequence (DNA): TGCGCCAGCAGCGGAACACAGGGGGCGCCTACAGAGACCCAGTACTTC. Amino acids: CASSGTQGAPTETQYF.

The J gene is TRBJ1-5, the V gene TRBV6-2 or TRBV6-3; D is ambiguous. The CDR3 extends over 18 amino acids. In germline, CDR1 is MNHEY, CDR2 SVGEGT. The germline V and J ends were trimmed by 2 bases and 6 bases, with 23 bases remaining between them. CDR3: CASSYKQLAGNVGQPQHF. The CDR3 DNA follows: TGTGCCAGCAGTTACAAACAACTGGCGGGGAACGTGGGTCAGCCCCAGCATTTT.

CDR3 amino acids: CASSPIGSNQPQHF. The CDR3 DNA reads as TGTGCCAGCAGCCCCATAGGGAGCAATCAGCCCCAGCATTTT. This chain uses TRBV7-9 with TRBJ1-5; D gene ambiguous. CDR3 length: 14 amino acids. Germline V CDR1 and CDR2: SEHNR, FQNEAQ (reference sequence). V was shortened by 5 bases and J by 1 base, with 9 bases between the two germline ends.

The chain employs TRBV9 and TRBJ1-3, with 8 nucleotides matching TRBD1. The CDR3 length is 15 residues. In germline, CDR1 is SGDLS, CDR2 YYNGEE. The V and J ends lost 4 bases and 3 bases, in that order; junction bases with no gene match: 6. In DNA form, the CDR3 reads TGTGCCAGCAGCCCACACAGGGGGGGTGGAAACACCATATATTTT. Translated, it gives CASSPHRGGGNTIYF.

This clone was seen just once. The chain combines TRBV2 with TRBJ2-3, with 10 nucleotides matching TRBD2. This CDR3 is built from 15 residues. Germline loops: CDR1 SNHLY, CDR2 FYNNEI. The trim removed 3 bases at V and 2 bases at J, leaving 2 bases unmatched. In DNA form, the CDR3 reads TGTGCCAGCAGTGACCTAGCGGGGGACACAGATACGCAGTATTTT. Its translation is CASSDLAGDTDTQYF. The full variable domain, with the rest looked up from reference TRBV2 and TRBJ2-3, is EPEVTQTPSHQVTQMGQEVILRCVPISNHLYFYWYRQILGQKVEFLVSFYNNEISEKSEIFDDQFSVERPDGSNFTLKIRSTKLEDSAMYFCASSDLAGDTDTQYFGPGTRLTVL.

This rearrangement joins TRBV7-9 to TRBJ1-4; D ambiguous. The CDR3 has 11 amino acids. The V and J ends lost 6 bases and 6 bases respectively, with 5 bases between them. The V gene's germline CDR1 is SEHNR and CDR2 FQNEAQ (reference sequence). CDR3 in amino acids: CASREDEKLFF. CDR3 nucleotide sequence: TGTGCCAGCAGAGAGGATGAAAAACTGTTTTTT.

The rearrangement links TRBV2 to TRBJ1-6; 9 bases align to TRBD1. Trimming cost V 6 bases and J 14 bases; bases outside gene matches: 14. Germline V gives CDR1 SNHLY, CDR2 FYNNEI. This CDR3 region has 15 residues. The CDR3 DNA reads TGTGCCAGCAGCGGACTCTCTGGGACAGGGCGCACCCTCCACTTT. Translation gives CASSGLSGTGRTLHF.